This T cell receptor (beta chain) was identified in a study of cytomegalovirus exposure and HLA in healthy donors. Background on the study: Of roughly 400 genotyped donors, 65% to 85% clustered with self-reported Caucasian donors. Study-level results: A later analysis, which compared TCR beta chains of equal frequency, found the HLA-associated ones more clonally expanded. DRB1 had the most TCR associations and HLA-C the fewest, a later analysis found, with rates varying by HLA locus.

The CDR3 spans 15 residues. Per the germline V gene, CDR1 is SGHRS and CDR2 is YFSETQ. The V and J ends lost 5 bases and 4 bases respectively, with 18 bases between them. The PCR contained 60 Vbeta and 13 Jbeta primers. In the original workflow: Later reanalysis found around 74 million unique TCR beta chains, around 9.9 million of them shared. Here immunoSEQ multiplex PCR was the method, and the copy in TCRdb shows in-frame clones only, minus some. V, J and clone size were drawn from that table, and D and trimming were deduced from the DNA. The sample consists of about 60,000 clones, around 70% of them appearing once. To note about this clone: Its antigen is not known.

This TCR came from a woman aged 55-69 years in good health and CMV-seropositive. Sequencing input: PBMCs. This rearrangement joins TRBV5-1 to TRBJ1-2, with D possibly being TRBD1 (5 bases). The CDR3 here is CASSPVSDTFYGYTF. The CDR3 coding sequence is TGCGCCAGCAGTCCAGTATCGGACACCTTCTATGGCTACACCTTC.